Below are 28 T cell receptor beta chains sequenced from a single sample in a study of blood T cell repertoires in COVID-19. Method: immunoSEQ multiplex PCR; TCRdb's copy keeps in-frame clones and lacks some. The table records roughly 110,000 clones, over 70% of them present only once. The sequencing sample was made of peripheral blood. These receptors all come from a man aged 50-59 years with acute or convalescent COVID-19.

This chain uses TRBV28 with TRBJ1-6; no reliable D call. V dropped 6 bases and J dropped 12 bases, with 12 bases sitting between them. Germline values: CDR1 MDHEN, CDR2 SYDVKM. This CDR3 has 12 residues. CDR3 region: CASSFTSGPLHF. The CDR3 DNA sequence: TGTGCCAGCAGCTTCACCTCGGGACCCCTCCACTTT.

This rearrangement joins TRBV6-5 to TRBJ2-7; D might be TRBD1 (5 bases). This CDR3 is built from 13 residues. Germline V gene data show CDR1 as MNHEY and CDR2 as SVGAGI. V was cut by 8 bases and J by 0 bases, with 11 bases left in between. In DNA, the CDR3 is TGTGCCAGCGAGAGACAGCTCTCCTACGAGCAGTACTTC. Translating gives CASERQLSYEQYF.

This chain joins TRBV7-3 and TRBJ2-3, with 11 bases lining up with TRBD2. Germline-derived CDR1 and CDR2 are SGHTA and FQGTGA. CDR3 size: 14 residues. V shed 3 bases, J shed 6 bases, and the junction held 2 bases outside the gene matches. The chain's CDR3 is CASSFSGGADTQYF. In DNA, the CDR3 is TGTGCCAGCAGCTTTAGCGGGGGGGCCGATACGCAGTATTTT.

The chain links TRBV2 to TRBJ2-3; D is perhaps TRBD2 (6 bases). Germline V gene data show CDR1 as SNHLY and CDR2 as FYNNEI. The CDR3 has 15 amino acids. Trimming cost V 6 bases and J 1 base, with 14 bases left between them. CDR3 coding DNA: TGTGCCAGCAGGGAGACTAGGATCGGCACAGATACGCAGTATTTT. It codes for CASRETRIGTDTQYF.

The CDR3 DNA reads as TGTGCCAGCAGCCCAGGGGGTTCTGGAAACACCATATATTTT. It encodes CASSPGGSGNTIYF. The V and J genes are TRBV28 and TRBJ1-3; 7 nucleotides agree with TRBD1. Per the germline V gene, CDR1 is MDHEN and CDR2 is SYDVKM. V was clipped by 6 bases and J by 1 base; unmatched bases: 3. This CDR3 region has 14 residues.

The chain employs TRBV5-4 and TRBJ2-7; 8 nucleotides match TRBD1. Trimming cost V 4 bases and J 3 bases; bases outside gene matches: 6. The CDR3 loop spans 14 amino acids. Germline CDR1 SGHNT, CDR2 YYREEE (reference sequence). CDR3 sequence: CASSRDRSGYEQYV. CDR3 sequence (DNA): TGTGCCAGCAGCCGGGACAGGAGCGGCTACGAGCAGTACGTC.

The chain employs TRBV5-5 and TRBJ2-6; D not resolved. Germline CDR1 and CDR2: SGHKS and YYEKEE (reference sequence). This CDR3 has 16 residues. V shed 2 bases and J shed 2 bases, with 11 bases lying between them. The CDR3 sequence is CASSFVPVAGANVLTF. In nucleotides, the CDR3 is TGTGCCAGCAGCTTTGTCCCAGTCGCTGGGGCCAACGTCCTGACTTTC.

This clone was seen just once. The chain has TRBV28 and TRBJ2-2; weak D call: TRBD1 (7 bases). The CDR3 is 14 residues long. Germline CDR1 reads MDHEN; CDR2 reads SYDVKM. For the CDR3, the DNA is TGTGCTTCTATCGGGGGACAGAGAACCGGGGAGCTGTTTTTT. Protein: CASIGGQRTGELFF.

The chain carries TRBV4-1 and TRBJ2-2; 8 nucleotides align to TRBD1. The CDR3 runs 15 residues. V gave up 4 bases and J gave up 7 bases; unmatched junction bases: 8. Germline lookup yields CDR1 MGHRA and CDR2 YSYEKL. CDR3 coding DNA: TGCGCCAGCAGCCCGGCAGGACAGGGTCACGGGGAGCTGTTTTTT. It encodes CASSPAGQGHGELFF.

The chain is built from TRBV10-3 and TRBJ1-2; D gene uncertain. Germline CDR1 is ENHRY and CDR2 is SYGVKD. The CDR3 spans 14 residues. V lost 0 bases, J lost 2 bases, and 7 bases lay in between. CDR3 sequence reads: CAISESAVNYGYTF. The CDR3 nucleotides are TGTGCCATCAGTGAGTCTGCAGTAAACTATGGCTACACCTTC.

This chain connects TRBV11-2 to TRBJ2-3; 11 nucleotides agree with TRBD2. This CDR3 has 16 amino acids. Trimming took 3 bases from V and 0 from J; bases not matched to a gene: 2. CDR1 and CDR2 from the germline V gene are SGHAT and FQNNGV. CDR3 in amino acids: CASSFRLAGSTDTQYF. For the CDR3, the DNA is TGTGCCAGCAGCTTCCGACTAGCGGGGAGCACAGATACGCAGTATTTT.

The gene calls are TRBV30 and TRBJ1-6, with 7 bases fitting TRBD1. Unmatched junction bases numbered 4, after V lost 2 bases and J lost 0 bases. Germline CDR1 and CDR2: GTSNPN and SVGIG (reference sequence). The CDR3 spans 16 residues. CDR3 loop: CAWSRQGSSYNSPLHF. The CDR3 nucleotides are TGTGCCTGGAGTAGACAGGGAAGCTCCTATAATTCACCCCTCCACTTT.

This sequence joins TRBV5-1 and TRBJ2-7, with D possibly matching TRBD1 (6 bases). Germline CDR1 and CDR2: SGHRS and YFSETQ. The CDR3 is made up of 13 amino acids. Trimming stripped 5 bases from V and 0 bases from J, with 9 bases between. For the CDR3, the DNA is TGCGCCAGCAGACGGGACACCTCCTACGAGCAGTACTTC. As protein: CASRRDTSYEQYF. The full variable domain, completed using reference TRBV5-1 and TRBJ2-7, is KAGVTQTPRYLIKTRGQQVTLSCSPISGHRSVSWYQQTPGQGLQFLFEYFSETQRNKGNFPGRFSGRQFSNSRSEMNVSTLELGDSALYLCASRRDTSYEQYFGPGTRLTVT.

This clone has a single count. This chain joins TRBV5-5 and TRBJ2-7; weak D call: TRBD1 (5 bases). This CDR3 has 14 residues. Trimming removed 0 bases from V and 0 bases from J, with 7 bases in between. Germline CDR1 and CDR2: SGHKS and YYEKEE (reference sequence). The CDR3 protein is CASSLEQVSYEQYF. The DNA of the CDR3 is TGTGCCAGCAGCTTGGAACAGGTCTCCTACGAGCAGTACTTC.

This clone was counted a single time. The chain uses TRBV27 and TRBJ2-6; a possible D gene is TRBD1 (5 bases). The CDR3 has 15 amino acids. CDR1 is MNHEY, CDR2 SMNVEV, per germline (reference sequence). For the CDR3, the DNA is TGTGCGTCCCGGACACCTGCCTCTGGGGCCAACGTCCTGACTTTC. Amino acids: CASRTPASGANVLTF. Complete variable domain (other parts from reference TRBV27 and TRBJ2-6): EAQVTQNPRYLITVTGKKLTVTCSQNMNHEYMSWYRQDPGLGLRQIYYSMNVEVTDKGDVPEGYKVSRKEKRNFPLILESPSPNQTSLYFCASRTPASGANVLTFGAGSRLTVL.

This clone was seen a few times. V usage is TRBV2 and J usage is TRBJ1-4; possibly TRBD1 for D (5 bases). The CDR3 has 15 amino acids. V was trimmed by 4 bases and J by 8 bases, leaving 17 bases between them. CDR1 SNHLY and CDR2 FYNNEI come from the germline V gene. The CDR3 reads CASSVPLGSGEKLFF. As DNA, the CDR3 is TGTGCCAGCAGTGTTCCCCTGGGGTCAGGGGAAAAACTGTTTTTT.

This clone has only a few counts. This chain links TRBV10-3 with TRBJ1-6, with 10 nucleotides matching TRBD1. Per germline, CDR1 ENHRY and CDR2 SYGVKD. The CDR3 runs 13 residues. V lost 6 bases and J lost 10; bases outside the gene matches: 3. The CDR3 coding sequence is TGTGCCATCAGGACAGGGGGCGACTCACCCCTCCACTTT. The encoded protein is CAIRTGGDSPLHF.

This clone was counted once. The chain joins TRBV7-9 to TRBJ1-1; TRBD1 is a possible D gene (5 bases). This CDR3 region has 16 residues. Germline-derived CDR1 and CDR2 are SEHNR and FQNEAQ (reference sequence). Deletions cut 5 bases from V and 5 bases from J, with 21 bases between. In DNA, the CDR3 is TGTGCCAGCAGCCCAAGTTTAGGGGTTAGGGGAACTGAAGCTTTCTTT. Its translation is CASSPSLGVRGTEAFF.

CDR3 bases: TGCGCCAGCAGTATGGCAGGCTCTGGAAACACCATATATTTT. Translating gives CASSMAGSGNTIYF. The V and J genes are TRBV5-1 and TRBJ1-3; D unclear. The germline V and J ends were trimmed by 5 bases and 0 bases, with 9 bases remaining between them. Germline CDR1 SGHRS, CDR2 YFSETQ. This CDR3 spans 14 amino acids.

The chain combines TRBV6-6 with TRBJ2-5; 10 bases map to TRBD1. This CDR3 has 16 amino acids. The trim removed 0 bases at V and 3 bases at J, leaving 4 bases unmatched. Germline V lookup: CDR1 MNHNY, CDR2 SVGAGI (reference sequence). CDR3 in amino acids: CASSYSGTGVEETQYF. The DNA of the CDR3 is TGTGCCAGCAGTTACTCTGGGACAGGGGTGGAAGAGACCCAGTACTTC.

The table lists this clone with a count of one. The rearrangement uses TRBV5-1 and TRBJ1-6, with D possibly being TRBD1 (6 bases). CDR1 SGHRS and CDR2 YFSETQ come from the germline V gene. The CDR3 consists of 16 residues. Trimming removed 5 bases from V and 7 bases from J, with 19 bases in between. As DNA, the CDR3 is TGCGCCAGCAGTCTTCTAGGGGGGGCAGGGAATTCACCCCTCCACTTT. As protein: CASSLLGGAGNSPLHF.

The rearrangement uses TRBV6-5 and TRBJ1-4; 7 nucleotides align to TRBD1. V trimming: 7 bases; J trimming: 11 bases; junction bases outside the gene matches: 10. Germline V gives CDR1 MNHEY, CDR2 SVGAGI. The CDR3 is made up of 13 amino acids. The CDR3 DNA sequence: TGTGCCAGCACCGAAACAGGGGTGAAGAAACTGTTTTTT. Protein: CASTETGVKKLFF.

The J gene is TRBJ1-1, the V gene TRBV19; D may be TRBD1 (6 bases). The length of the CDR3 is 14 residues. The ends were cut back, 1 base at V and 1 base at J, with 7 bases in the middle. Germline CDR1 and CDR2: LNHDA and SQIVND (reference sequence). Here the CDR3 reads CASSIGTENTEAFF. The DNA for the CDR3 is TGTGCCAGTAGTATAGGGACAGAGAACACTGAAGCTTTCTTT.

J is TRBJ2-2 and V is TRBV15, with TRBD1 matching 9 bases. The trim removed 0 bases at V and 5 bases at J, leaving 1 base unmatched. The CDR3 runs 15 residues. Per germline, CDR1 LNHNV and CDR2 YYDKDF (reference sequence). The CDR3 coding sequence is TGTGCCACCAGCAGAGAGACAGGGGGAACCGGGGAGCTGTTTTTT. Its translation is CATSRETGGTGELFF.

V usage is TRBV18 and J usage is TRBJ2-5, with 11 bases lining up with TRBD2. This CDR3 spans 17 amino acids. Germline CDR1 is KGHSH and CDR2 is LQKENI. Trimming cost V 1 base and J 5 bases; bases outside gene matches: 9. CDR3: CASSPRLAGGFIETQYF. CDR3 DNA: TGTGCCAGCTCACCACGTCTAGCGGGGGGATTTATCGAGACCCAGTACTTC. The variable domain in full, completed from reference TRBV18 and TRBJ2-5, reads NAGVMQNPRHLVRRRGQEARLRCSPMKGHSHVYWYRQLPEEGLKFMVYLQKENIIDESGMPKERFSAEFPKEGPSILRIQQVVRGDSAAYFCASSPRLAGGFIETQYFGPGTRLLVL.

This clone was observed a single time. This chain joins TRBV11-2 and TRBJ1-1, with D perhaps TRBD1 (6 bases). CDR1 and CDR2 (germline): SGHAT, FQNNGV. This CDR3 region has 13 residues. V was shortened by 5 bases and J by 1 base, with 8 bases between the two germline ends. The CDR3 loop reads CASSQDRNTEAFF. In DNA, the CDR3 is TGTGCCAGCAGCCAGGACAGGAACACTGAAGCTTTCTTT.

This clone was seen a handful of times. The chain is built from TRBV11-2 and TRBJ1-2, with D perhaps matching TRBD1 (5 bases). The length of the CDR3 is 15 residues. Germline-derived CDR1 and CDR2 are SGHAT and FQNNGV. Trimming took off 6 bases at V and 2 bases at J, with 16 bases between the two ends. CDR3 in DNA: TGTGCCAGCAGTCCATCAGGGTGGGGAAACTATGGCTACACCTTC. The encoded protein is CASSPSGWGNYGYTF.

The J gene is TRBJ1-2, the V gene TRBV4-1; D is perhaps TRBD1 (5 bases). In germline, CDR1 is MGHRA, CDR2 YSYEKL. The ends were cut back, 2 bases at V and 3 bases at J, with 19 bases in the middle. The CDR3 sequence is 17 residues long. In DNA form, the CDR3 reads TGCGCCAGCAGCCAATTTGTACGGGGGGAAATTGACTATGGCTACACCTTC. This gives the protein CASSQFVRGEIDYGYTF.